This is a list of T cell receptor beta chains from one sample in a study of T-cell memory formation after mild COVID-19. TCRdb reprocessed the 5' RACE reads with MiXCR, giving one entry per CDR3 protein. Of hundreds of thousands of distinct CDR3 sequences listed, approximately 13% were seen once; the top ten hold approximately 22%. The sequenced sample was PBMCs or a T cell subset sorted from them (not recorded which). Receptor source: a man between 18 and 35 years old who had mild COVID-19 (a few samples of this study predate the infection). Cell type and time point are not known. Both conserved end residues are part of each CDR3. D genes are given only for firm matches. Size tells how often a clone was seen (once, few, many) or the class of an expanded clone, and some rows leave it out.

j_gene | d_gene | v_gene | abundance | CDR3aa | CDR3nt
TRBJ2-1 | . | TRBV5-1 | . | CASSLVADRYNEQFF | TGCGCCAGCAGCTTGGTAGCTGACCGCTACAATGAGCAGTTCTTC
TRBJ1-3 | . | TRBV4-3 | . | CASSQWHGIVSGNTIYF | TGCGCCAGCAGCCAATGGCATGGGATAGTCTCTGGAAACACCATATATTTT
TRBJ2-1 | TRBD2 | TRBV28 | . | CASRSGGADNEQFF | TGTGCCAGCAGAAGCGGGGGGGCCGACAATGAGCAGTTCTTC
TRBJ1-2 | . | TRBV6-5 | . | CASSTLSTANYGYTF | TGTGCCAGCAGTACCCTGTCTACAGCTAACTATGGCTACACCTTC
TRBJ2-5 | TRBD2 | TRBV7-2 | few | CAASGGARETQYF | TGTGCCGCTAGCGGGGGGGCCAGAGAGACCCAGTACTTC
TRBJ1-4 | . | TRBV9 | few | CASSPSGRTNEKLFF | TGTGCCAGCAGCCCCTCGGGCCGGACGAATGAAAAACTGTTTTTT
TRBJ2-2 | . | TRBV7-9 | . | CASSRETDLTGELFF | TGTGCCAGCAGTCGAGAGACAGACCTTACCGGGGAGCTGTTTTTT
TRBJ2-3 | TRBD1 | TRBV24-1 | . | CATSGTGVLTDTQYF | TGTGCCACCAGTGGGACAGGGGTCTTGACAGATACGCAGTATTTT
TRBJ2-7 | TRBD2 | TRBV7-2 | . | CASSLGPSGDFYEQYF | TGTGCCAGCAGCTTAGGGCCTAGCGGGGATTTCTACGAGCAGTACTTC
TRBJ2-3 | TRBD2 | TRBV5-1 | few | CASSLGTSGGDRADTQYF | TGCGCCAGCAGCTTGGGGACTAGCGGTGGGGATCGGGCAGATACGCAGTATTTT
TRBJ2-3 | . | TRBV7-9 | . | CASSSQGDTQYF | TGTGCCAGCAGCTCCCAAGGTGATACGCAGTATTTT
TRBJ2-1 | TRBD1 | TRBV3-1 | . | CASSPHRQGAGHEQFF | TGTGCCAGCAGCCCCCATCGACAGGGGGCTGGCCATGAGCAGTTCTTC
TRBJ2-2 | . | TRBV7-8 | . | CASSWQGGTGELFF | TGTGCCAGCAGCTGGCAGGGGGGCACCGGGGAGCTGTTTTTT
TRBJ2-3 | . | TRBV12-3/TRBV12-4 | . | CASSWAFRDTQYF | TGTGCCAGCAGTTGGGCGTTTAGGGATACGCAGTATTTT
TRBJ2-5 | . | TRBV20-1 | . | CSAEGNQEAQYF | TGCAGTGCCGAAGGAAATCAAGAGGCCCAGTACTTC
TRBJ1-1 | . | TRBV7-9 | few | CASSPRLIGTIENTEAFF | TGTGCCAGCAGCCCAAGGTTGATCGGGACAATTGAGAACACTGAAGCTTTCTTT
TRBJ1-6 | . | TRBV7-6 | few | CASRGNLYNSPLHF | TGTGCAAGCAGGGGTAACCTCTATAATTCACCCCTCCACTTT
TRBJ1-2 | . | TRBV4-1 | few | CASSPRSGLSGGYTF | TGCGCCAGCAGCCCAAGATCAGGGCTCTCTGGTGGCTACACCTTC
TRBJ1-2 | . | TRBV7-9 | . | CASSLAVHYGYTF | TGTGCCAGCAGCTTAGCCGTTCACTATGGCTACACCTTC
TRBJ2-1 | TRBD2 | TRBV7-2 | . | CASSSLASSYNEQFF | TGTGCCAGCAGCTCACTAGCGAGCTCCTACAATGAGCAGTTCTTC
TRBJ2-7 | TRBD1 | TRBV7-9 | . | CASSLGQGALESEQYF | TGTGCCAGCAGCTTAGGACAGGGGGCCTTGGAGTCCGAGCAGTACTTC
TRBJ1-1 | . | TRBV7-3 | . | CASSVGALGNTEAFF | TGTGCCAGCAGCGTCGGGGCATTAGGGAACACTGAAGCTTTCTTT